The T cell receptor beta chain described here comes from a study of neurological immune-mediated disorders (dated by TCRdb to between 2018 and 2021). With regard to the full study: Of the roughly 34 multiple sclerosis patients, 31 had relapsing-remitting MS and 3 had secondary progressive MS. Peripheral blood TCR-beta repertoires from patients with HTLV-I-associated myelopathy (HAM/TSP), patients with multiple sclerosis, and healthy controls were compared in the study using UMI-based sequencing. Alongside PBMC samples, the set of some 98 TCR-beta libraries contained longitudinal samples, technical triplicates, and paired CD4+ and CD8+ T-cell subsets that had been sorted. The cohort was made up of 65 to 75 subjects, consisting of roughly 15 HAM/TSP patients, about 35 multiple sclerosis patients and 20 healthy controls. The full study reports these points: Expanded clones from different subjects shared no identical CDR3 amino acid sequences, which suggests that TCR-beta repertoires were private in all groups. TCR clonal expansion was highest in HAM/TSP patients and lowest in MS patients, with MS patients falling below even healthy controls. Repertoires from 18 of 34 MS patients were grouped by phylogenetic analysis into a cluster of related CDR3 sequences, suggesting a possible repertoire-level signature. No clinical or MRI features were associated with the MS cluster, and the authors said that larger cohorts are needed.

This clonotype was picked up many times. What antigen it recognizes has not been identified. Base qualities were left out, and no much larger clone turns up one base away. cDNA was synthesized by template-switch 5'RACE using a primer with a 10-nucleotide random unique molecular identifier that tagged each TCR transcript. Every sequencing run yielded over 190 million TCR-beta sequences covering 15-18 subjects. The RNeasy kit was used for extraction of total RNA. The KAPA Real-time Library Amplification kit was used to amplify TCR-beta VDJ regions with primers targeting the TCR constant region and the 5'RACE anchor. Sample indexes and Illumina adaptors were added in a first PCR, and a second PCR then increased library yield. After Ampure bead purification, the roughly 650 bp TCR product was size-selected on a 2% E-gel SizeSelection system. Before pooling, libraries had their quality checked on a Bioanalyzer, their concentration measured with Qubit, and their quantity determined with the Kapa Library Quantification kit. An Illumina HiSeq 2500 sequenced the libraries paired-end 2 x 150 bp. To increase sequence diversity, about 25-31% phiX was spiked into each library pool. In the source study's methods: The quality-filtered reads were processed with the UMI-based MiGEC pipeline, whose error correction step removed more than 80% of the raw TCR sequences. VDJ genes were aligned to IMGT germline references, and clonotypes were defined by unique CDR3 amino acid sequence plus V-J genes. Clonal expansion, Shannon diversity and CDR3 relatedness (CalcPairwiseDistances, ClusterSamples) were evaluated with VDJtools, and phylogenetic trees were built with CLCbio workbench. Expanded clones were defined as having at least 8 unique UMIs, based on coefficient-of-variation modelling across technical triplicates. Starting from the raw public reads, TCRdb applied fastp trimming at Q25, assembled clones with MiXCR and retained in-frame beta chains. Each entry merges the rows of one CDR3 protein and shows their most common DNA and genes. None of the V and J calls come from the authors' own analysis; TCRdb made them. In this sample the table shows 42,000 or so distinct CDR3 sequences, around 2.5% of which occur a single time. The ten largest make up around 12% of the sample.

For the unsorted PBMC libraries, 2 million PBMCs were stored in RNAlater at -80 degrees C until RNA extraction and were used to generate the libraries. Multiple sclerosis patients were enrolled in a US clinical protocol evaluating disease progression by magnetic resonance imaging. Peripheral blood underwent Ficoll-Hypaque density gradient centrifugation to isolate PBMCs, which were then cryopreserved in liquid nitrogen. The CDR3 holds 14 amino acids from the cysteine to the phenylalanine. Only the CDR3 DNA is retained, 42 bases long and in frame from the first base. Here V drops 3 bases and J drops 6 bases, and the junction holds 6 bases not matched to any gene. Taken from the germline V gene, the CDR1 and CDR2 loops are SGHRS and YFSETQ.

This clonotype was obtained from a man aged 25-45 years with multiple sclerosis. Rearrangement joined TRBV5-1 to TRBJ2-3; 8 of the junction bases match TRBD1. The sequenced sample consisted of PBMCs. The CDR3: CASSSRTGKDTQYF. The DNA reads TGCGCCAGCAGCTCGCGGACAGGGAAGGATACGCAGTATTTT.